What follows are 20 T cell receptor beta chains derived from one specimen sequenced in a study of Graves' ophthalmopathy and Graves' hyperthyroidism. RNA transcripts were the template, and TCR beta CDR3 regions were amplified from them. A first-round RT-PCR used HTBI primers, followed by a second-round multiplex PCR. TCRdb re-called the multiplex PCR reads through MiXCR, storing one row per CDR3 protein. The sample contains about 220,000 distinct CDR3 sequences, about a fifth of which appear only once. The sample comprised peripheral blood. The receptors shown here come from a woman aged 45-60 years with Graves' ophthalmopathy.

This clonotype was detected ten times or more. The V call is TRBV11-2, the J call TRBJ1-2; a weak D match, TRBD1 (6 bases). Trimming cost V 5 bases and J 3 bases, with 13 bases left between them. Germline lookup yields CDR1 SGHAT and CDR2 FQNNGV. The CDR3 runs to 14 residues. This chain's CDR3 is CASSVGDNHYGYTF. As DNA, the CDR3 is TGTGCCAGCAGCGTGGGGGACAATCACTATGGCTACACCTTC. Looking up the rest from reference TRBV11-2 and TRBJ1-2 gives the full variable domain: EAGVAQSPRYKIIEKRQSVAFWCNPISGHATLYWYQQILGQGPKLLIQFQNNGVVDDSQLPKDRFSAERLKGVDSTLKIQPAKLEDSAVYLCASSVGDNHYGYTFGSGTRLTVV.

The table lists this clonotype with many counts. V is TRBV19 and J is TRBJ2-2, with 11 bases fitting TRBD1. This CDR3 is built from 17 residues. Germline V gives CDR1 LNHDA, CDR2 SQIVND (reference sequence). Unmatched junction bases numbered 5, after V lost 5 bases and J lost 0 bases. CDR3 sequence reads: CASSSGTGGPNTGELFF. In nucleotides, the CDR3 is TGTGCCAGTAGTTCCGGGACAGGGGGTCCGAACACCGGGGAGCTGTTTTTT.

This clonotype was seen only a few times. J is TRBJ1-2 and V is TRBV12-3 or TRBV12-4, with D tentatively TRBD1 (5 bases). Trimming cost V 1 base and J 2 bases, with 14 bases left between them. The CDR3 length is 16 residues. The chain's CDR3 is CASSLDRTGTNYGYTF. CDR3 coding DNA: TGTGCCAGCAGTTTAGACAGAACCGGGACCAACTATGGCTACACCTTC.

Many counts were recorded for this clonotype. This chain links TRBV29-1 with TRBJ2-7; TRBD2 agrees at 11 bases. The CDR3 is made up of 15 amino acids. The germline V gene has CDR1 SQVTM and CDR2 ANQGSEA. The V and J ends lost 2 bases and 6 bases, in that order; junction bases with no gene match: 9. CDR3 sequence (DNA): TGCAGCGTTGAAATACTAGCGGGAGATAGCTCCGAGCAGTACTTC. It translates to CSVEILAGDSSEQYF.

Only one count was recorded for this clonotype. The chain links TRBV28 to TRBJ2-7, with 11 positions matching TRBD2. The germline V gene encodes CDR1 MDHEN and CDR2 SYDVKM. The CDR3 is 15 residues long. Losses at the gene ends were 4 bases for V and 5 bases for J; bases not matched to a gene: 7. CDR3: CASSYTSLAGDEQYF. The CDR3 bases are TGTGCCAGCAGTTATACGTCACTAGCGGGAGACGAGCAGTACTTC.

This clonotype was seen at least ten times. J is TRBJ2-7 and V is TRBV24-1, with D possibly being TRBD2 (6 bases). The CDR3 loop spans 16 amino acids. V lost 5 bases, J lost 3 bases, and 19 bases lay in between. In germline, CDR1 is KGHDR, CDR2 SFDVKD. The CDR3 is CATSVPGRNGGYEQYF. In DNA form, the CDR3 reads TGTGCCACCAGTGTGCCCGGGCGGAACGGGGGCTACGAGCAGTACTTC.

A few counts support this clonotype. The chain couples TRBV6-2 or TRBV6-3 to TRBJ2-5; D not resolved. This CDR3 spans 16 amino acids. The V and J ends lost 8 bases and 6 bases respectively, with 25 bases between them. Germline V gene lookup returns CDR1 MNHEY and CDR2 SVGEGT. The CDR3 DNA sequence: TGTGCCAGCTGCGATTCCCGGCGGCGGCTTGGGAAGACCCAGTACTTC. Its protein is CASCDSRRRLGKTQYF.

This clonotype has a count of ten or more. The rearrangement links TRBV12-5 to TRBJ1-1, with D possibly matching TRBD1 (6 bases). The CDR3 loop spans 12 amino acids. Germline assignment: CDR1 LGHNT and CDR2 FRNRAP. With 4 bases removed from V and 11 bases from J, the gap between germline ends came to 14 bases. The CDR3 region is CASGYAGDRAFF. The CDR3 region has the DNA TGTGCTAGTGGTTATGCAGGGGATCGGGCTTTCTTT.

Many counts were recorded for this clonotype. The chain is built from TRBV29-1 and TRBJ1-2; TRBD1 matches at 8 bases. CDR1 is SQVTM and CDR2 is ANQGSEA in the germline V gene. V lost 6 bases, J lost 5 bases, and 8 bases stayed unmatched. The CDR3 spans 13 residues. In DNA, the CDR3 is TGCAGCGTATCCGGACAGGGAGGATATGGCTACACCTTC. Its protein product is CSVSGQGGYGYTF.

This clonotype showed up many times. The chain links TRBV6-5 to TRBJ2-7; TRBD1 matches at 9 bases. This CDR3 contains 16 residues. Per germline, CDR1 MNHEY and CDR2 SVGAGI. V was clipped by 6 bases and J by 2 bases; unmatched bases: 11. The CDR3 DNA reads TGTGCCAGCAGATCCTATGCGGGACAGGGCCCCTACGAGCAGTACTTC. It translates to CASRSYAGQGPYEQYF.

This clonotype showed up just a few times. CDR3 in DNA: TGTGCCAGCCAGCGGGACGGCGAGACCCAGTACTTC. This sequence encodes CASQRDGETQYF. V usage is TRBV2 and J usage is TRBJ2-5, with 7 positions matching TRBD2. After removal of 8 bases from V and 5 bases from J, the junction contained 5 bases not matched to a gene. The germline V gene encodes CDR1 SNHLY and CDR2 FYNNEI. CDR3 length: 12 amino acids.

In this sample, this clonotype turned up many times. J is TRBJ1-3 and V is TRBV28; 7 bases line up with TRBD1. Trimming cost V 4 bases and J 2 bases; bases outside gene matches: 5. Germline CDR1 is MDHEN and CDR2 is SYDVKM. This CDR3 is built from 15 residues. The DNA of the CDR3 is TGTGCCAGCAGTTCAGGGACAGCCCCTGGAAACACCATATATTTT. Translating gives CASSSGTAPGNTIYF.

This clonotype has at least ten counts. This chain links TRBV7-9 with TRBJ1-3; D perhaps matches TRBD1 (6 bases). Looked up from germline, CDR1 is SEHNR and CDR2 is FQNEAQ (reference sequence). The CDR3 has 16 residues. The ends were cut back, 2 bases at V and 4 bases at J, with 15 bases in the middle. In nucleotides, the CDR3 is TGTGCCAGCAGCTTAACCAGGGGATCGTTCGGAAACACCATATATTTT. Protein sequence: CASSLTRGSFGNTIYF.

The table lists this clonotype with many counts. This chain connects TRBV29-1 to TRBJ1-5; TRBD1 aligns across 9 bases. The V segment lost 6 bases and the J segment 5 bases; nucleotides outside the gene matches: 8. Germline assignment: CDR1 SQVTM and CDR2 ANQGSEA. CDR3 length equals 14 residues. CDR3 in DNA: TGCAGCGTATCCGGACAGGGGAGGGATCAGCCCCAGCATTTT. This translates into CSVSGQGRDQPQHF.

This clonotype has a count of ten or more. V and J are TRBV5-1 and TRBJ2-7; TRBD2 might be the D (6 bases). Trimming cost V 4 bases and J 4 bases, with 18 bases left between them. This CDR3 region has 15 residues. Per the germline V gene, CDR1 is SGHRS and CDR2 is YFSETQ. The CDR3 DNA sequence: TGCGCCAGCAGCCCGGGGGACGGGCGGATATACGAGCAGTACTTC. As protein: CASSPGDGRIYEQYF.

The chain uses TRBV11-2 and TRBJ2-5; tentatively, D is TRBD2 (5 bases). Germline V gives CDR1 SGHAT, CDR2 FQNNGV. The CDR3 runs 14 residues. Trimming stripped 1 base from V and 2 bases from J, with 8 bases between. CDR3 amino acids: CASSLGGGQETQYF. The CDR3 nucleotides are TGTGCCAGCAGCTTAGGAGGAGGTCAAGAGACCCAGTACTTC.

A few counts support this clonotype. The chain employs TRBV20-1 and TRBJ2-2, with 10 bases fitting TRBD1. Germline loops: CDR1 DFQATT, CDR2 SNEGSKA (reference sequence). This CDR3 has 15 residues. Losses at the gene ends were 2 bases for V and 6 bases for J; bases not matched to a gene: 6. The CDR3 DNA reads as TGCAGTGCTAGACGCCCCGGGACAGGGGCCGGGGAGCTGTTTTTT. Its protein product is CSARRPGTGAGELFF.

The J gene is TRBJ2-4, the V gene TRBV28; 12 nucleotides line up with TRBD1. V lost 4 bases and J lost 1; bases outside the gene matches: 8. The length of the CDR3 is 18 residues. Germline V lookup: CDR1 MDHEN, CDR2 SYDVKM. CDR3 sequence reads: CASSSRDRGRVAKNIQYF. As DNA, the CDR3 is TGTGCCAGCAGTTCCCGGGACAGGGGGCGGGTGGCCAAAAACATTCAGTACTTC.

This chain uses TRBV28 with TRBJ2-5, with TRBD1 matching 7 bases. V gave up 6 bases and J gave up 2 bases; unmatched junction bases: 9. The CDR3 spans 15 residues. Per germline, CDR1 MDHEN and CDR2 SYDVKM. The CDR3 nucleotides read TGTGCCAGCAGCGCCGCAGGGGGTAGGCAAGAGACCCAGTACTTC. This gives the protein CASSAAGGRQETQYF. Looking up the rest from reference TRBV28 and TRBJ2-5 gives the full variable domain: DVKVTQSSRYLVKRTGEKVFLECVQDMDHENMFWYRQDPGLGLRLIYFSYDVKMKEKGDIPEGYSVSREKKERFSLILESASTNQTSMYLCASSAAGGRQETQYFGPGTRLLVL.

This sequence joins TRBV28 and TRBJ2-5, with 7 nucleotides matching TRBD1. Trimming at V came to 3 bases and at J to 1 base, leaving 5 bases not matched to a gene. This CDR3 is 15 amino acids long. Germline V gives CDR1 MDHEN, CDR2 SYDVKM. In DNA form, the CDR3 reads TGTGCCAGCAGTTTGGAACAGGGGACCCAAGAGACCCAGTACTTC. As protein: CASSLEQGTQETQYF. Drawing the rest from reference TRBV28 and TRBJ2-5, the complete variable domain is DVKVTQSSRYLVKRTGEKVFLECVQDMDHENMFWYRQDPGLGLRLIYFSYDVKMKEKGDIPEGYSVSREKKERFSLILESASTNQTSMYLCASSLEQGTQETQYFGPGTRLLVL.